Given below is one TCR beta chain in context. The sample is drawn from a study of blood T cell repertoires in COVID-19. Study overall: The study drew acute and convalescent COVID-19 samples from the United States, Italy and Spain. T cells, B-cell-depleted T cells, or PBMCs supplied cDNA or gDNA.

CDR1 SGHRS and CDR2 YFSETQ come from the germline V gene. The CDR3 runs 17 residues. Trimming at V came to 4 bases and at J to 0 bases, leaving 5 bases not matched to a gene. Authors' data handling: Reference gene primers were amplified, and this amplification served to estimate nucleated cell counts. Produced via immunoSEQ multiplex PCR; TCRdb's table is partial and in-frame only. The DNA was the basis for D and trimming; V, J and clone size are from that table. This table has around 250,000 clones, over 70% appearing once. This chain connects TRBV5-1 to TRBJ2-1, with 12 bases fitting TRBD2. The sample was peripheral blood. The TCR comes from a man aged 35 to 55 with active or convalescent COVID-19. CDR3 DNA sequence: TGCGCCAGCAGCGGAGGACTAGCGGGACTCTCCTACAATGAGCAGTTCTTC. Amino acid sequence: CASSGGLAGLSYNEQFF.